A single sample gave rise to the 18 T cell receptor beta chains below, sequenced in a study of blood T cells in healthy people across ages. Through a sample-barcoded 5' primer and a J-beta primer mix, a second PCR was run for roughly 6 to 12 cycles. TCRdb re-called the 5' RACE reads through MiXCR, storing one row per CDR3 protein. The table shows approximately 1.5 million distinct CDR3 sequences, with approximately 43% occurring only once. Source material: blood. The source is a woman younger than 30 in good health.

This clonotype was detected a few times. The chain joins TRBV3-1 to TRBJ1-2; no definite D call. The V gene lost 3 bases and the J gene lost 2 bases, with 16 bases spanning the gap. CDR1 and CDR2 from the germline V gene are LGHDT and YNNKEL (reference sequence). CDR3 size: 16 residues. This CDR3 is CASSQTAHPANYGYTF. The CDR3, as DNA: TGTGCCAGCAGCCAGACCGCTCATCCAGCGAACTATGGCTACACCTTC.

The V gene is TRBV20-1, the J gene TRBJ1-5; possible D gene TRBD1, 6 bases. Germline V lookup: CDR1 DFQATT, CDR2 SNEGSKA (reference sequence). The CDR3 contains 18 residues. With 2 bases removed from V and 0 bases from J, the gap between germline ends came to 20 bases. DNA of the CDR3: TGCAGTGCTAGAAGCACCCGGGGGGCCCTGATTAGCAATCAGCCCCAGCATTTT. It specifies CSARSTRGALISNQPQHF.

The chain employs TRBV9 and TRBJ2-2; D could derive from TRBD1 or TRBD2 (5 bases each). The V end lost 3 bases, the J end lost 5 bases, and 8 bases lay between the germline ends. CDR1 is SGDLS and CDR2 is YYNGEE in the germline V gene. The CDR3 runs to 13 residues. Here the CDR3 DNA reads TGTGCCAGCAGCGCGGGACGGACCGGGGAGCTGTTTTTT. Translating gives CASSAGRTGELFF.

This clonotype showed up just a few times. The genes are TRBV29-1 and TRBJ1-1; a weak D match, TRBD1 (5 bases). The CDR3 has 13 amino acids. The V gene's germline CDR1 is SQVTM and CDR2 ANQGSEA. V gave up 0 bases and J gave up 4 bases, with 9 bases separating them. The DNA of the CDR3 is TGCAGCGTTGAAGAGGGGGGTGGCACTGAAGCTTTCTTT. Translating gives CSVEEGGGTEAFF.

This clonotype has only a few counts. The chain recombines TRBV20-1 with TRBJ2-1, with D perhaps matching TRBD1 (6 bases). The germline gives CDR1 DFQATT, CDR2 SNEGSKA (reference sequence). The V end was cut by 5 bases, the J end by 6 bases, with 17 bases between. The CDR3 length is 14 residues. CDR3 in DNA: TGCAGTGCTTCCGAACAGGGAAAAACCAATGAGCAGTTCTTC. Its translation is CSASEQGKTNEQFF.

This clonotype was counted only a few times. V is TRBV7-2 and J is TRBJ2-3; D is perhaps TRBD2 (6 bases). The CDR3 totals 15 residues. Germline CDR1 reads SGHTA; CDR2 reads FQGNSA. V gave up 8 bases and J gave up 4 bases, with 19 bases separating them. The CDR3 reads CASLIAAGGADTQYF. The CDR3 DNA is TGTGCCAGCCTGATAGCGGCCGGAGGAGCAGATACGCAGTATTTT.

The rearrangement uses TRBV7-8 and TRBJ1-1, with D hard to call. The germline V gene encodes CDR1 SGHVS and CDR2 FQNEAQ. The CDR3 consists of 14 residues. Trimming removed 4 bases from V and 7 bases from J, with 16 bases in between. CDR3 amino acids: CASSYSAGGVEAFF. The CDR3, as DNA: TGTGCCAGCAGCTACAGCGCAGGCGGGGTTGAAGCTTTCTTT.

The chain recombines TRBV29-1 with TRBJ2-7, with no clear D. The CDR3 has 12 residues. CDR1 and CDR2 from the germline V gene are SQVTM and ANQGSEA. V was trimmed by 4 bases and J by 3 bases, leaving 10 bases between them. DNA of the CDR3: TGCAGCGTTGTTCTGGGTCACTACGAGCAGTACTTC. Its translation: CSVVLGHYEQYF.

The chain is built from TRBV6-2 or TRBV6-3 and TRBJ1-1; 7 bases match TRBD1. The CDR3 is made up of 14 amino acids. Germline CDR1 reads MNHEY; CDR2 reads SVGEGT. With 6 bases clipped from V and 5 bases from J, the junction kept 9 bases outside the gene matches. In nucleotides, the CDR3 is TGTGCCAGCAGGATTCAGGGGGTATATACTGAAGCTTTCTTT. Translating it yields CASRIQGVYTEAFF.

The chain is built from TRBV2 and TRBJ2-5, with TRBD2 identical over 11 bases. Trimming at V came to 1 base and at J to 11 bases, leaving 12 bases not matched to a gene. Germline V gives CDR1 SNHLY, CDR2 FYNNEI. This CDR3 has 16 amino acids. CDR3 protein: CASSEGTGLADNEQYF. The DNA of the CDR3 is TGTGCCAGCAGTGAAGGGACGGGACTAGCGGATAATGAGCAGTACTTC.

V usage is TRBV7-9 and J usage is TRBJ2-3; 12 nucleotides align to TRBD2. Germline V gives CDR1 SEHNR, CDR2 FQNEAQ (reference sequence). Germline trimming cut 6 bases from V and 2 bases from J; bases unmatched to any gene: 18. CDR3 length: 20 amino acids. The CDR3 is CASRSMGQGRTSGDTDTQYF. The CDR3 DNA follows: TGTGCCAGCAGATCTATGGGACAGGGGAGGACTAGCGGGGACACAGATACGCAGTATTTT. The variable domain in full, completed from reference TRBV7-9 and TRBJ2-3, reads DTGVSQNPRHKITKRGQNVTFRCDPISEHNRLYWYRQTLGQGPEFLTYFQNEAQLEKSRLLSDRFSAERPKGSFSTLEIQRTEQGDSAMYLCASRSMGQGRTSGDTDTQYFGPGTRLTVL.

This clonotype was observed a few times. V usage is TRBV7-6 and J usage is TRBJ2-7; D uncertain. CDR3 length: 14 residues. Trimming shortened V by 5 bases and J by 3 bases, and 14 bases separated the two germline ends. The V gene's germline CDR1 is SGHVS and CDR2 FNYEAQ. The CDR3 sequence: CASSPDPTLYEQYF. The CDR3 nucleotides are TGTGCCAGCAGCCCTGACCCCACTCTCTACGAGCAGTACTTC. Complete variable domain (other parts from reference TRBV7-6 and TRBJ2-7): GAGVSQSPRYKVTKRGQDVALRCDPISGHVSLYWYRQALGQGPEFLTYFNYEAQQDKSGLPNDRFSAERPEGSISTLTIQRTEQRDSAMYRCASSPDPTLYEQYFGPGTRLTVT.

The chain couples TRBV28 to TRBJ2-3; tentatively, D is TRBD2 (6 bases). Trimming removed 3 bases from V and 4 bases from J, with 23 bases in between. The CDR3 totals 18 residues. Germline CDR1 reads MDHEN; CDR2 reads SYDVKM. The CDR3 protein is CASSFSGRAPGLADTQYF. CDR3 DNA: TGTGCCAGCAGTTTTAGCGGTCGAGCCCCCGGGCTGGCAGATACGCAGTATTTT.

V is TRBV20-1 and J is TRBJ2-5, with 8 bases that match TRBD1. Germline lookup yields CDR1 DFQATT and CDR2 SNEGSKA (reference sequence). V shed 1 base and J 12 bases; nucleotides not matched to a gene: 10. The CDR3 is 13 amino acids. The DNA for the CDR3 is TGCAGTGCTAGAGGGGCAGGGGGCGCAGTGGAGTACTTC. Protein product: CSARGAGGAVEYF.

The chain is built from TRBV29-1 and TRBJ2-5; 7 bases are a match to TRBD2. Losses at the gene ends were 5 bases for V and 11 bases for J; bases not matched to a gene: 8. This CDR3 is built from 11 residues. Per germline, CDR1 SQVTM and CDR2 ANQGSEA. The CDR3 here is CSVLAANEQYF. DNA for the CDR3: TGCAGCGTTCTAGCGGCCAATGAGCAGTACTTC.

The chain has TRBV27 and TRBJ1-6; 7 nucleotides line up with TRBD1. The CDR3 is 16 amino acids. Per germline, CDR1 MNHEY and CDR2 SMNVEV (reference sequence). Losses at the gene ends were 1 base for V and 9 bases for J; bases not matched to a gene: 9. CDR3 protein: CASSLLVGTVSSPLHF. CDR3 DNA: TGTGCCAGCAGTTTATTAGTCGGGACAGTATCTTCACCCCTCCACTTT.

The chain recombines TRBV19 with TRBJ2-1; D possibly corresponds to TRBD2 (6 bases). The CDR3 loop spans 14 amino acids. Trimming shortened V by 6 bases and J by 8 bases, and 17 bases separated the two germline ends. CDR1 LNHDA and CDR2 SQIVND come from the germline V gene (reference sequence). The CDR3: CASSGRTTYDEQFF. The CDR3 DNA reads TGTGCCAGTAGCGGGCGGACTACGTATGATGAGCAGTTCTTC.

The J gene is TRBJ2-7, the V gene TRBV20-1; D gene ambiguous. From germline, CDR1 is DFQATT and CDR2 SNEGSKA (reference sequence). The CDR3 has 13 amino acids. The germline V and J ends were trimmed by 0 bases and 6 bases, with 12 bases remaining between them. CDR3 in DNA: TGCAGTGCTAGAGATCTATCGAAACGCGAGCAGTACTTC. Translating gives CSARDLSKREQYF.